This TCR beta chain derives from a study of T cell responses to AZD1222 COVID-19 vaccine. Trimming removed 1 base from V and 7 bases from J, with 10 bases in between. The germline gives CDR1 SEHNR, CDR2 FQNEAQ (reference sequence). The CDR3 contains 13 residues. The protocol was immunoSEQ multiplex PCR, while the TCRdb copy is restricted to in-frame clones and leaves out a portion. This sample carries about 150,000 clones, about 93% of them seen once, and the ten largest clones take 1.5% to 2%. The clonotype originates from an adult in good health. The sample was peripheral blood, taken on day 0 of AZD1222 vaccination. J is TRBJ1-1 and V is TRBV7-9; no clear D. In nucleotides, the CDR3 is TGTGCCAGCAGCTTAGATCAATTGGATGAAGCTTTCTTT. It translates to CASSLDQLDEAFF.